This T cell receptor beta chain was sequenced for a study of CD4+ T cells in melanoma. Study results and caveats: Reportedly, melanoma neoantigen-specific CD4+ T cells showed varied differentiation states. A reported correlation linked neoantigen-specific CD4+ T cells to CD8+, macrophage and B cell function.

Generated by immunoSEQ multiplex PCR, the TCRdb table keeps only in-frame clones and is missing some. The repertoire holds around 9,500 clones, with roughly 69% as singletons. For this clone: Its antigen is as yet unknown.

The germline CDR1 and CDR2 sequences are MGHRA and YSYEKL. CDR3 size: 13 residues. Trimming shortened V by 3 bases and J by 1 base, and 6 bases separated the two germline ends. The sequenced sample was tumor tissue. The V gene is TRBV4-1, the J gene TRBJ1-2; D remains ambiguous. The sequence was collected from a human donor with melanoma. The CDR3 here is CASSQGINYGYTF. The DNA of the CDR3 is TGCGCCAGCAGCCAGGGGATTAACTATGGCTACACCTTC.